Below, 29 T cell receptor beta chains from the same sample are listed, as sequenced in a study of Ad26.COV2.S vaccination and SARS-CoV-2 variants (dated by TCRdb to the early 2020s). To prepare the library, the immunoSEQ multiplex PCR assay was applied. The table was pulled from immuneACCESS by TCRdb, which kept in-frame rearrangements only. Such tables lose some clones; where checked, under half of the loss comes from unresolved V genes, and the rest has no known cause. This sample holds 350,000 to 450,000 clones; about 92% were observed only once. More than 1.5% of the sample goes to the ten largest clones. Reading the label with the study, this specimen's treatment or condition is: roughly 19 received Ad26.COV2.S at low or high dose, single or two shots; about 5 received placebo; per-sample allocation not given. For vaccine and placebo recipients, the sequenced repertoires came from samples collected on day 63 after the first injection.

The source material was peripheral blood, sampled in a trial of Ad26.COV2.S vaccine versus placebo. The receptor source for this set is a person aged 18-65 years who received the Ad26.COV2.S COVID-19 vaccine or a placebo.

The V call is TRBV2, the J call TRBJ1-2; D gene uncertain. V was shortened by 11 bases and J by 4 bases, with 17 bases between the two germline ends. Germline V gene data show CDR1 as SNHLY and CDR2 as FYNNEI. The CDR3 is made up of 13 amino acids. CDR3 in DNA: TGTGCCCAACCAACTGTACTCGGCTATGGCTACACCTTC. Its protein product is CAQPTVLGYGYTF. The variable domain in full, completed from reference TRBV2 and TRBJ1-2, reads EPEVTQTPSHQVTQMGQEVILRCVPISNHLYFYWYRQILGQKVEFLVSFYNNEISEKSEIFDDQFSVERPDGSNFTLKIRSTKLEDSAMYFCAQPTVLGYGYTFGSGTRLTVV.

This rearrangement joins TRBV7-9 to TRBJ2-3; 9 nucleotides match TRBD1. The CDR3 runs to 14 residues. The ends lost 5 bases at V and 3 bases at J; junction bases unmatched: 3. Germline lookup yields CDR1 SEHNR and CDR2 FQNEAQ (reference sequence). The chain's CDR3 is CASSRGQGTDTQYF. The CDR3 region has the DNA TGTGCCAGCAGCCGAGGACAGGGGACAGATACGCAGTATTTT.

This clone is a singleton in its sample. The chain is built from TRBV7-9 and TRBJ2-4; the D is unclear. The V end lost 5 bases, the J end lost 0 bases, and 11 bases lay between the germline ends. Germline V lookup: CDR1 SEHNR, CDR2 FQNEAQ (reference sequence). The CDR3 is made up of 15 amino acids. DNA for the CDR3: TGTGCCAGCAGCCCCGAGCCTCTAGCCAAAAACATTCAGTACTTC. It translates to CASSPEPLAKNIQYF.

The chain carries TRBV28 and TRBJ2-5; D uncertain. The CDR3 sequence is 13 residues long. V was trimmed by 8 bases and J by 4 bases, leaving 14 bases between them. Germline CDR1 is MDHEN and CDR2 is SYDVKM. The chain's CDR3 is CASGPYGRETQYF. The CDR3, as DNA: TGTGCCAGCGGACCCTATGGACGAGAGACCCAGTACTTC.

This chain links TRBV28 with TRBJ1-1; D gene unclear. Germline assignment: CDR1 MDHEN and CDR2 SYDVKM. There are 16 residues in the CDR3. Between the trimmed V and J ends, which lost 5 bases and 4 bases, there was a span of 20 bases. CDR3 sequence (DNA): TGTGCCAGCAGTCGCTCGGCAGGCCGCCCGGGCACTGAAGCTTTCTTT. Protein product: CASSRSAGRPGTEAFF. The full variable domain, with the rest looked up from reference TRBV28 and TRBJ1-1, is DVKVTQSSRYLVKRTGEKVFLECVQDMDHENMFWYRQDPGLGLRLIYFSYDVKMKEKGDIPEGYSVSREKKERFSLILESASTNQTSMYLCASSRSAGRPGTEAFFGQGTRLTVV.

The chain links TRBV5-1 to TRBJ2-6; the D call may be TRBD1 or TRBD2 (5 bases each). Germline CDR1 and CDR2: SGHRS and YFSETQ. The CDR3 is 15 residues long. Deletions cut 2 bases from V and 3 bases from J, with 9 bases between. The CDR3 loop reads CASSFSGGGANVLTF. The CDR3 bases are TGCGCCAGCAGCTTCAGTGGGGGTGGGGCCAACGTCCTGACTTTC.

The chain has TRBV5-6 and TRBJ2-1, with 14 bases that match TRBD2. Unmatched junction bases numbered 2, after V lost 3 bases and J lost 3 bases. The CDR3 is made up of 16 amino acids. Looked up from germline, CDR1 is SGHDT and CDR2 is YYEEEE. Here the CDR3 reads CASSWGLAGVYNEQFF. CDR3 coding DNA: TGTGCCAGCAGCTGGGGACTAGCGGGGGTCTACAATGAGCAGTTCTTC. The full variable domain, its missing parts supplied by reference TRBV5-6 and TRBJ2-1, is DAGVTQSPTHLIKTRGQQVTLRCSPKSGHDTVSWYQQALGQGPQFIFQYYEEEERQRGNFPDRFSGHQFPNYSSELNVNALLLGDSALYLCASSWGLAGVYNEQFFGPGTRLTVL.

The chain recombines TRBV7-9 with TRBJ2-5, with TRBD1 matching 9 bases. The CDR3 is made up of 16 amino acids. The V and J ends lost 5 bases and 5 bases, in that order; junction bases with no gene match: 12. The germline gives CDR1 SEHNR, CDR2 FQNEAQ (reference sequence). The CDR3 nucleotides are TGTGCCAGCAGCCAGATTCCGGGACAGGGCGGGGAGACCCAGTACTTC. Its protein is CASSQIPGQGGETQYF.

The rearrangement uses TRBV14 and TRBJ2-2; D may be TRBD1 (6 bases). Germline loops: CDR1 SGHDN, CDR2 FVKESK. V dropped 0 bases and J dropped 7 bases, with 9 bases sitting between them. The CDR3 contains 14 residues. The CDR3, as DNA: TGTGCCAGCAGCCAAGAGGCAGGGGTCGGGGAGCTGTTTTTT. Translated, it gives CASSQEAGVGELFF.

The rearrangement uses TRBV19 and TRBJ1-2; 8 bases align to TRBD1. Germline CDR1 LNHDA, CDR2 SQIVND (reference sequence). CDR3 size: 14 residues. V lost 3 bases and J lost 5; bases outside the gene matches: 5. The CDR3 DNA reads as TGTGCCAGTAGTATGCAGGGGGCCCGGTATGGCTACACCTTC. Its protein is CASSMQGARYGYTF.

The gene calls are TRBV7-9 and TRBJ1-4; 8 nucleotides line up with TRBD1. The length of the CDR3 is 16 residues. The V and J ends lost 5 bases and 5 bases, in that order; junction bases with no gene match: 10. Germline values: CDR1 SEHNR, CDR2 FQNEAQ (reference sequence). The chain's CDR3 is CASSAWRDRTNEKLFF. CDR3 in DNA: TGTGCCAGCAGCGCGTGGAGGGACAGGACGAATGAAAAACTGTTTTTT.

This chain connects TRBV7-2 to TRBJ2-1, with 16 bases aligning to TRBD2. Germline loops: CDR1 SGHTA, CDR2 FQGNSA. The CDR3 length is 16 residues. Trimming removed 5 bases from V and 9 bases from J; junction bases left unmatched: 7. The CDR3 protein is CASSPPGLAGGREQFF. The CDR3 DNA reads TGTGCCAGCAGCCCCCCGGGACTAGCGGGGGGGCGTGAGCAGTTCTTC. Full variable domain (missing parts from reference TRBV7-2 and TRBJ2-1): GAGVSQSPSNKVTEKGKDVELRCDPISGHTALYWYRQSLGQGLEFLIYFQGNSAPDKSGLPSDRFSAERTGGSVSTLTIQRTQQEDSAVYLCASSPPGLAGGREQFFGPGTRLTVL.

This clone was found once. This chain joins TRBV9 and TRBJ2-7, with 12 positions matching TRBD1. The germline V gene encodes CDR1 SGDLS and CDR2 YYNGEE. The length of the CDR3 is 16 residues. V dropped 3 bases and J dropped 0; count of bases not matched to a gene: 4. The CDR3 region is CASSAGTGGPSYEQYF. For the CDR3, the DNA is TGTGCCAGCAGCGCGGGGACAGGGGGCCCCTCCTACGAGCAGTACTTC.

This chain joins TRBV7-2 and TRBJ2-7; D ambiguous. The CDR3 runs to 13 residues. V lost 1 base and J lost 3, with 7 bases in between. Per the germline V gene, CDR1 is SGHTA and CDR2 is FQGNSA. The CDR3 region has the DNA TGTGCCAGCAGCTTAGGACGGGTCTACGAGCAGTACTTC. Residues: CASSLGRVYEQYF.

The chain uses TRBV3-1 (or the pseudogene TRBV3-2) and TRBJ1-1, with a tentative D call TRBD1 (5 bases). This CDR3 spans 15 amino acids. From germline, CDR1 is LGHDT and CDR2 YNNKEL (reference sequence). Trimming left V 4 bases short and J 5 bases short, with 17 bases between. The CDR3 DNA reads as TGTGCCAGCAGCCCAGGGTACCCCCCGAGAACTGAAGCTTTCTTT. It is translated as CASSPGYPPRTEAFF.

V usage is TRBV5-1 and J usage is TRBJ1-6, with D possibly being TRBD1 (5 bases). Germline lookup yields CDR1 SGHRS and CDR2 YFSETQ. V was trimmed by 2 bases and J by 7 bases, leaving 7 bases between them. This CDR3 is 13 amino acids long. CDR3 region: CASSFGANSPLHF. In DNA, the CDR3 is TGCGCCAGCAGCTTCGGGGCAAATTCACCCCTCCACTTT.

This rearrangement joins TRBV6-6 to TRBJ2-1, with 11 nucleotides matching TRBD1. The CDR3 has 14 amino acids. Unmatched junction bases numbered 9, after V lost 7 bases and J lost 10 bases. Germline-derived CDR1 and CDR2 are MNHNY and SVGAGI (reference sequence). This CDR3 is CASTPGQGAVEQFF. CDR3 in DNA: TGTGCCAGCACCCCTGGACAGGGGGCGGTGGAGCAGTTCTTC.

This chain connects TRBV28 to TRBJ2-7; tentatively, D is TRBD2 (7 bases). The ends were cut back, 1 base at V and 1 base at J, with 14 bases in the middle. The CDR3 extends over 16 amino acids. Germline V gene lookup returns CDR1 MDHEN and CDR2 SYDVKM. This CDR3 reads CASSLSGGPDSYEQYF. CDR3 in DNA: TGTGCCAGCAGTTTATCGGGGGGCCCCGATTCCTACGAGCAGTACTTC.

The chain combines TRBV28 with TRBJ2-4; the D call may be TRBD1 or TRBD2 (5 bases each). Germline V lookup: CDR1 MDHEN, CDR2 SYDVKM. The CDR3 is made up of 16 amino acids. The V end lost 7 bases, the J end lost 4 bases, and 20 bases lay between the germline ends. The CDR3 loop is CASIGSIGAAKNIQYF. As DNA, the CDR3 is TGTGCCAGCATCGGCAGCATCGGGGCGGCTAAAAACATTCAGTACTTC.

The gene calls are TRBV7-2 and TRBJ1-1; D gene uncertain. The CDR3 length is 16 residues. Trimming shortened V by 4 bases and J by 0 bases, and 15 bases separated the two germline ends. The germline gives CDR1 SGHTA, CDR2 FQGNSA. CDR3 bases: TGTGCCAGCAGCTCCCGAGCCGCAGGTCTGAACACTGAAGCTTTCTTT. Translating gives CASSSRAAGLNTEAFF.

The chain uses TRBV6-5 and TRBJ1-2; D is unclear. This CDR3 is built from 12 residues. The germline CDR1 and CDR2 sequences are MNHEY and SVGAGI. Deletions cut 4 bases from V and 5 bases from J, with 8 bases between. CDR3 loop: CASSSRLYGYTF. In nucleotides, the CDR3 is TGTGCCAGCAGTTCCAGATTGTATGGCTACACCTTC.

This CDR3 is CASSIDLWTGVAVDGYTF. CDR3 sequence (DNA): TGTGCCAGTAGTATAGATCTTTGGACAGGCGTGGCGGTGGATGGCTACACCTTC. The V and J genes are TRBV19 and TRBJ1-2; 7 bases fit TRBD1. This CDR3 region has 18 residues. V lost 0 bases to trimming and J lost 6 bases; unmatched junction nucleotides: 16. CDR1 and CDR2 (germline): LNHDA, SQIVND (reference sequence).

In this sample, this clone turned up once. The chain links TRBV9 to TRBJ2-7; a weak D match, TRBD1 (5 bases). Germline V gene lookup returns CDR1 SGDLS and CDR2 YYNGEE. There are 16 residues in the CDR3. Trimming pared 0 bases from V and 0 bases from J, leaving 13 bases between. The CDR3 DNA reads TGTGCCAGCAGCGTAGCGGCAGGGTCTTCCTCCTACGAGCAGTACTTC. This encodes CASSVAAGSSSYEQYF.

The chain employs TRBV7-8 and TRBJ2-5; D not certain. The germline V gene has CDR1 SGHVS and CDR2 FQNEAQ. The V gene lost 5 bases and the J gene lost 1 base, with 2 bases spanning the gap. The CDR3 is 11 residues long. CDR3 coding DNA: TGTGCCAGCAGCCTCCAAGAGACCCAGTACTTC. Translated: CASSLQETQYF.

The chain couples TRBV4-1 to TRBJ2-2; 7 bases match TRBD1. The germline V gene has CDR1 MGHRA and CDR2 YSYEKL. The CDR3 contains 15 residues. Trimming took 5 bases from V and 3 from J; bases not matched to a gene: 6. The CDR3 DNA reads TGCGCCAGCAGCTCCCCGGGACAGCACACCGGGGAGCTGTTTTTT. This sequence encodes CASSSPGQHTGELFF.

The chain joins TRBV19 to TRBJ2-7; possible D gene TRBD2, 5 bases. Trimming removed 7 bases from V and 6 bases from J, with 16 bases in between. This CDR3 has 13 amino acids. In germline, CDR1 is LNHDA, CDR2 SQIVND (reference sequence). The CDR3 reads CASTTTPAGEQYF. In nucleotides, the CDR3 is TGTGCCAGTACCACGACTCCTGCGGGCGAGCAGTACTTC.

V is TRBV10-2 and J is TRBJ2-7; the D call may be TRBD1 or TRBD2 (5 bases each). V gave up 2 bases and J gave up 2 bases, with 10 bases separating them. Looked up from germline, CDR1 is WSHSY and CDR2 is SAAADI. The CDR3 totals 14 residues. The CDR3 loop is CASSEGDGTYEQYF. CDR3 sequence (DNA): TGCGCCAGCAGTGAGGGGGACGGGACCTACGAGCAGTACTTC.

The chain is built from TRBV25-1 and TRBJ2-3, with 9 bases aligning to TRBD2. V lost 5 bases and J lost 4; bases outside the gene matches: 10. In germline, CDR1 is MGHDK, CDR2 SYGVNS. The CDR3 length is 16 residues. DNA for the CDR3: TGTGCCAGCAGTCTACCAGAGCGGGGGGTAGCAGATACGCAGTATTTT. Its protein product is CASSLPERGVADTQYF.

CDR3 region: CASSTWAGGQYYNSPLHF. The CDR3 DNA sequence: TGTGCCAGCAGCACCTGGGCAGGGGGCCAGTACTATAATTCACCCCTCCACTTT. The chain employs TRBV3-1 (or the pseudogene TRBV3-2) and TRBJ1-6, with 8 nucleotides matching TRBD1. The V segment lost 5 bases and the J segment 3 bases; nucleotides outside the gene matches: 12. The CDR3 runs to 18 residues. Per the germline V gene, CDR1 is LGHDT and CDR2 is YNNKEL (reference sequence).